The 10 T cell receptor beta chains in this list originate from one sample, sequenced in a study of PD-L1 blockade in urothelial cancer. Time point specified: pretreatment peripheral blood. The data were produced by immunoSEQ multiplex PCR, yet TCRdb's version contains in-frame clones alone and is incomplete. The repertoire holds fewer than 50,000 clones, over 75% seen once, with around 25% in the top ten. Sequences were derived from PBMCs, sampled around atezolizumab (anti-PD-L1) treatment. The origin of the receptors is a donor at least 40 years old with urothelial cancer.

The J gene is TRBJ2-3, the V gene TRBV7-2, with D perhaps TRBD1 (6 bases). Deletions cut 3 bases from V and 3 bases from J, with 7 bases between. CDR3 length equals 13 residues. Germline V gives CDR1 SGHTA, CDR2 FQGNSA. CDR3 amino acids: CASSFRGTDTQYF. CDR3 DNA: TGTGCCAGCAGCTTTAGGGGGACAGATACGCAGTATTTT.

The chain couples TRBV5-5 to TRBJ2-7; possible D gene TRBD1, 5 bases. The V end lost 0 bases, the J end lost 4 bases, and 11 bases lay between the germline ends. Germline values: CDR1 SGHKS, CDR2 YYEKEE (reference sequence). The CDR3 has 14 amino acids. CDR3 in DNA: TGTGCCAGCAGCTTGGGCCAGGGTGGTTACGAGCAGTACTTC. This codes for CASSLGQGGYEQYF.

The chain couples TRBV18 to TRBJ1-2; a possible D gene is TRBD1 (6 bases). Trimming cost V 4 bases and J 5 bases, with 14 bases left between them. The CDR3 has 14 residues. Germline CDR1 reads KGHSH; CDR2 reads LQKENI. Here the CDR3 reads CASSRSRQAYGYTF. CDR3 nucleotide sequence: TGTGCCAGCTCACGATCCAGACAGGCTTATGGCTACACCTTC.

The CDR3 sequence: CASSQDASGGAYEQYF. DNA of the CDR3: TGTGCCAGCAGCCAAGATGCCTCGGGTGGCGCCTACGAGCAGTACTTC. J is TRBJ2-7 and V is TRBV4-2, with D unclear. Trimming shortened V by 0 bases and J by 2 bases, and 14 bases separated the two germline ends. Germline CDR1 LGHNA, CDR2 YNFKEQ. The CDR3 covers 16 residues.

The chain carries TRBV6-1 and TRBJ1-5, with 10 bases that match TRBD1. This CDR3 comprises 15 residues. Germline lookup yields CDR1 MNHNS and CDR2 SASEGT. The V and J ends lost 5 bases and 4 bases, in that order; junction bases with no gene match: 5. For the CDR3, the DNA is TGTGCCAGCAGTACCACGGACAGGGGGAATCAGCCCCAGCATTTT. It encodes CASSTTDRGNQPQHF.

V gene TRBV18 combines with J gene TRBJ1-1; a possible D gene is TRBD1 (6 bases). Trimming shortened V by 6 bases and J by 5 bases, and 13 bases separated the two germline ends. The CDR3 covers 13 residues. Per germline, CDR1 KGHSH and CDR2 LQKENI. Written as DNA, the CDR3 is TGTGCCAGCTCCCCCGCAGGGGTGACTGAAGCTTTCTTT. It yields the protein CASSPAGVTEAFF. The full variable domain, its missing parts supplied by reference TRBV18 and TRBJ1-1, is NAGVMQNPRHLVRRRGQEARLRCSPMKGHSHVYWYRQLPEEGLKFMVYLQKENIIDESGMPKERFSAEFPKEGPSILRIQQVVRGDSAAYFCASSPAGVTEAFFGQGTRLTVV.

This chain joins TRBV9 and TRBJ1-2; 7 bases agree with TRBD1. J was trimmed by 1 base and V by 3 bases; bases with no gene match: 9. The V gene's germline CDR1 is SGDLS and CDR2 YYNGEE. The CDR3 length is 16 residues. The CDR3 reads CASSAGQARYNYGYTF. The CDR3 bases are TGTGCCAGCAGCGCAGGACAGGCCCGCTATAACTATGGCTACACCTTC. Looking up the rest from reference TRBV9 and TRBJ1-2 gives the full variable domain: DSGVTQTPKHLITATGQRVTLRCSPRSGDLSVYWYQQSLDQGLQFLIQYYNGEERAKGNILERFSAQQFPDLHSELNLSSLELGDSALYFCASSAGQARYNYGYTFGSGTRLTVV.

The rearrangement uses TRBV28 and TRBJ2-6; 10 bases are a match to TRBD1. The trim removed 6 bases at V and 7 bases at J, leaving 3 bases unmatched. The V gene's germline CDR1 is MDHEN and CDR2 SYDVKM. CDR3 length equals 14 residues. The CDR3 coding sequence is TGTGCCAGCAGGAGGACAGGGGGTGCCAACGTCCTGACTTTC. Translated: CASRRTGGANVLTF.

On this clone itself: A read error may produce the germline difference seen at one junction end. The chain combines TRBV2 with TRBJ1-2; 8 bases align to TRBD1. CDR1 is SNHLY and CDR2 is FYNNEI in the germline V gene. The CDR3 covers 12 residues. The CDR3 nucleotides are TGTGCCAGCAGAGGAGACAGGGGAGCTCTTAGATTC. Protein sequence: CASRGDRGALRF.

The rearrangement uses TRBV9 and TRBJ2-3, with TRBD2 matching 11 bases. Germline assignment: CDR1 SGDLS and CDR2 YYNGEE. The V segment lost 4 bases and the J segment 2 bases; nucleotides outside the gene matches: 6. CDR3 length: 16 amino acids. The CDR3 nucleotides read TGTGCCAGCAGCCAACGGACTAGCGGGCCCACAGATACGCAGTATTTT. This translates into CASSQRTSGPTDTQYF. The full variable domain, rest sourced from reference TRBV9 and TRBJ2-3, is DSGVTQTPKHLITATGQRVTLRCSPRSGDLSVYWYQQSLDQGLQFLIQYYNGEERAKGNILERFSAQQFPDLHSELNLSSLELGDSALYFCASSQRTSGPTDTQYFGPGTRLTVL.